This T cell receptor (beta chain) came from a study of human T cells and chemical hapten exposure. The germline V gene has CDR1 KGHSH and CDR2 LQKENI. V lost 5 bases, J lost 3 bases, and 3 bases stayed unmatched. The CDR3 loop spans 13 amino acids. This clonotype has ten or more counts. Its specificity is not known. Each CDR3 protein is one row after TCRdb ran MiXCR on the RACE reads. The sample gives about 380,000 distinct CDR3 sequences, roughly 4.6% of which show up once; 2.6% is in the top ten. Study results and limitations: Among expanded TCRs, significantly more large CDR3 similarity clusters formed than among controls.

Time point reported: pre-sensitization, week 0. Treatment noted: therapeutic diphenylcyclopropenone sensitization with weekly scalp DPC. This TCR was sampled from a woman aged 45-60 years with alopecia areata. Some clones in this sample may be carry-over from other donors' samples. The genes are TRBV18 and TRBJ1-1, with 7 bases lining up with TRBD1. The input for sequencing was whole blood, taken in connection with sensitization to the hapten diphenylcyclopropenone (DPC). CDR3: CASSGQEYTEAFF. CDR3 DNA sequence: TGTGCCAGCTCAGGACAGGAATACACTGAAGCTTTCTTT.